Below, 11 T cell receptor beta chains from the same sample are listed, as sequenced in a study of T cells after yellow fever vaccination (dated by TCRdb to between 2018 and 2020). The library was obtained by 5' RACE. Sequencer: Illumina NovaSeq 6000. The public reads were quality trimmed at Q25 with fastp and then assembled into clones with MiXCR by TCRdb, keeping productive beta chains. Under each unique CDR3 protein, matching rows form one entry showing the most common genes and DNA. The sample profile shows 350,000 to 550,000 distinct CDR3 sequences; approximately 18% of them were found once. Clones ranked in the top ten supply roughly a sixth of the sample. The sample's treatment or condition label, in plain terms: live attenuated yellow fever vaccine strain. Sequencing was performed on PBMCs, taken before the yellow fever booster vaccination. These receptors were taken from a man in his late teens or twenties who received the YFV17D yellow fever vaccine.

This clonotype showed up many times. This chain connects TRBV7-2 to TRBJ1-1; D gene ambiguous. Germline assignment: CDR1 SGHTA and CDR2 FQGNSA. The germline V and J ends were trimmed by 3 bases and 3 bases, with 2 bases remaining between them. This CDR3 region has 11 residues. The CDR3 loop is CASSFYTEAFF. CDR3 nucleotides: TGTGCCAGCAGCTTTTACACTGAAGCTTTCTTT. The variable domain in full, completed from reference TRBV7-2 and TRBJ1-1, reads GAGVSQSPSNKVTEKGKDVELRCDPISGHTALYWYRQSLGQGLEFLIYFQGNSAPDKSGLPSDRFSAERTGGSVSTLTIQRTQQEDSAVYLCASSFYTEAFFGQGTRLTVV.

This clonotype occurred a few times. V and J are TRBV7-2 and TRBJ2-3; 8 nucleotides match TRBD2. Germline CDR1 is SGHTA and CDR2 is FQGNSA. The CDR3 runs to 17 residues. V lost 6 bases, J lost 3 bases, and 14 bases stayed unmatched. The CDR3 region is CASSKLGGGLGTDTQYF. Written as DNA, the CDR3 is TGTGCCAGCAGTAAACTCGGCGGGGGGCTCGGGACAGATACGCAGTATTTT.

This chain joins TRBV10-3 and TRBJ2-6; weak D call: TRBD1 (5 bases). This CDR3 contains 15 residues. Germline values: CDR1 ENHRY, CDR2 SYGVKD. Trimming removed 2 bases at V and 3 bases at J, with 8 bases between. CDR3 nucleotides: TGTGCCATCAGTGAGACAGGCCTTGGGGCCAACGTCCTGACTTTC. Residues: CAISETGLGANVLTF.

V and J are TRBV20-1 and TRBJ2-7; TRBD2 matches at 9 bases. With V trimmed by 3 bases and J by 2 bases, 2 bases remained unmatched. The CDR3 is 13 amino acids. The germline CDR1 and CDR2 sequences are DFQATT and SNEGSKA (reference sequence). In DNA form, the CDR3 reads TGCAGTGCTAGTGTAGCGGGGGCCTACGAGCAGTACGTC. Encoded protein: CSASVAGAYEQYV.

This clonotype occurred a few times. The chain uses TRBV6-2 or TRBV6-3 and TRBJ2-5, with D tentatively TRBD2 (5 bases). Between the trimmed V and J ends, which lost 7 bases and 5 bases, there was a span of 11 bases. Germline-derived CDR1 and CDR2 are MNHEY and SVGEGT. The CDR3 spans 12 residues. The CDR3 loop reads CASTGVTETQYF. CDR3 coding DNA: TGTGCCAGCACCGGGGTTACGGAGACCCAGTACTTC.

The chain couples TRBV6-6 to TRBJ1-1, with 8 bases lining up with TRBD1. From germline, CDR1 is MNHNY and CDR2 SVGAGI (reference sequence). Germline trimming cut 8 bases from V and 4 bases from J; bases unmatched to any gene: 6. The CDR3 totals 13 residues. CDR3 DNA sequence: TGTGCCAGCTTTCAGGGGGCTTTCACTGAAGCTTTCTTT. Translated: CASFQGAFTEAFF.

This clonotype was detected only a few times. This rearrangement joins TRBV20-1 to TRBJ2-1; D perhaps matches TRBD1 (6 bases). The CDR3 is 15 amino acids. Germline-derived CDR1 and CDR2 are DFQATT and SNEGSKA (reference sequence). V was cut by 3 bases and J by 3 bases, with 15 bases left in between. Here the CDR3 reads CSASAPGHGYNEQFF. CDR3 sequence (DNA): TGCAGTGCTAGCGCGCCGGGACATGGCTACAATGAGCAGTTCTTC.

This clonotype was counted only a few times. The chain combines TRBV24-1 with TRBJ2-3, with 7 bases lining up with TRBD2. CDR3 size: 16 residues. J gave up 1 base and V 0 bases, and 3 bases lay outside the gene matches. CDR1 and CDR2 (germline): KGHDR, SFDVKD. CDR3 nucleotides: TGTGCCACCAGTGATTTGCAGCGGGGACGCACAGATACGCAGTATTTT. It encodes CATSDLQRGRTDTQYF.

This clonotype was recorded a few times. The chain combines TRBV3-1 with TRBJ2-1, with 9 bases fitting TRBD2. Germline CDR1 reads LGHDT; CDR2 reads YNNKEL (reference sequence). The junction had 11 bases not matched to a gene; V was cut back by 4 bases and J by 10 bases. The CDR3 has 15 residues. The DNA of the CDR3 is TGTGCCAGCAGCCCAGCTAGCGGGGAGGGAGGAGAGCAGTTCTTC. Translation: CASSPASGEGGEQFF.

This clonotype has just a few counts. The rearrangement links TRBV7-9 to TRBJ2-5; D possibly uses TRBD1 or TRBD2 (5 bases each). V gave up 7 bases and J gave up 2 bases, with 17 bases separating them. The CDR3 totals 15 residues. Per germline, CDR1 SEHNR and CDR2 FQNEAQ (reference sequence). The CDR3 spells CASIRFGATQETQYF. For the CDR3, the DNA is TGTGCCAGCATCCGATTCGGGGCTACTCAAGAGACCCAGTACTTC.

This clonotype has only a few counts. V gene TRBV6-5 combines with J gene TRBJ1-6; possible D gene TRBD1, 5 bases. V dropped 6 bases and J dropped 10 bases, with 28 bases sitting between them. The length of the CDR3 is 18 residues. The V gene's germline CDR1 is MNHEY and CDR2 SVGAGI. Here the CDR3 reads CASRARVGTLSLYSPLHF. CDR3 sequence (DNA): TGTGCCAGCAGAGCCAGGGTTGGCACTCTTTCCCTGTACTCACCCCTCCACTTT.